Below, 17 T cell receptor beta chains from the same sample are listed, as sequenced in a study of control samples from healthy donors and cancer patients. Sequencing used immunoSEQ multiplex PCR; TCRdb keeps in-frame clones, though not all of them. This table has approximately 70,000 clones, more than 70% appearing once. Material for sequencing was PBMCs. Receptors originate from a man in his 60s with colorectal cancer.

V usage is TRBV7-9 and J usage is TRBJ2-1; perhaps D is TRBD1 or TRBD2 (6 bases each). This CDR3 has 11 residues. CDR1 and CDR2 from the germline V gene are SEHNR and FQNEAQ (reference sequence). Trimming took 5 bases from V and 8 from J, leaving 7 bases between them. The CDR3 is CASSRGDEQFF. The CDR3, as DNA: TGTGCCAGCAGCAGGGGGGATGAGCAGTTCTTC.

This chain connects TRBV5-1 to TRBJ1-1; D is undetermined. Germline CDR1 and CDR2: SGHRS and YFSETQ. The CDR3 loop spans 14 amino acids. V gave up 4 bases and J gave up 0 bases, with 10 bases separating them. The CDR3 loop reads CASSLDNLNTEAFF. The CDR3 DNA sequence: TGCGCCAGCAGCCTAGACAACCTGAACACTGAAGCTTTCTTT.

The chain is built from TRBV3-1 (or the pseudogene TRBV3-2) and TRBJ2-3; no clear D gene. Between the trimmed V and J ends, which lost 0 bases and 6 bases, there was a span of 10 bases. This CDR3 contains 14 residues. Germline CDR1 LGHDT, CDR2 YNNKEL (reference sequence). CDR3 DNA: TGTGCCAGCAGCCAAGATCGGGCCCGGGATACGCAGTATTTT. It specifies CASSQDRARDTQYF.

The V and J genes are TRBV18 and TRBJ2-3, with unresolved D. CDR1 is KGHSH and CDR2 is LQKENI in the germline V gene. This CDR3 is 14 amino acids long. V was pared by 2 bases and J by 2 bases, with 8 bases between. CDR3 DNA sequence: TGTGCCAGCTCACCAAGTCGGACCACAGATACGCAGTATTTT. Protein sequence: CASSPSRTTDTQYF.

This chain connects TRBV19 to TRBJ2-1; TRBD1 might be the D (6 bases). Deletions cut 5 bases from V and 4 bases from J, with 18 bases between. In germline, CDR1 is LNHDA, CDR2 SQIVND (reference sequence). The CDR3 is 16 residues long. In nucleotides, the CDR3 is TGTGCCAGTAGTGCGAGACAAGGGGGTCCTTACAATGAGCAGTTCTTC. Its translation is CASSARQGGPYNEQFF.

The chain has TRBV7-7 and TRBJ2-1, with 10 nucleotides matching TRBD1. Germline values: CDR1 SSHAT, CDR2 FNYEAQ (reference sequence). V was clipped by 1 base and J by 0 bases; unmatched bases: 0. This CDR3 is 16 amino acids long. CDR3 in DNA: TGTGCCAGCAGCTTAGGGGACAGGGGCTCCTACAATGAGCAGTTCTTC. Translation: CASSLGDRGSYNEQFF.

The chain joins TRBV29-1 to TRBJ2-5, with D perhaps TRBD1 or TRBD2 (5 bases each). The CDR3 spans 11 residues. CDR1 is SQVTM and CDR2 is ANQGSEA in the germline V gene. Trimming took off 4 bases at V and 7 bases at J, with 10 bases between the two ends. CDR3 sequence reads: CSVGPGATQYF. As DNA, the CDR3 is TGCAGCGTTGGCCCCGGGGCGACCCAGTACTTC.

A single count supports this clone. DNA for the CDR3: TGTGCCAGCAGCGTAGCCGCACAGGCTCAAGAGACCCAGTACTTC. Protein sequence: CASSVAAQAQETQYF. The V gene is TRBV9, the J gene TRBJ2-5; weak D call: TRBD1 (5 bases). Between the trimmed V and J ends, which lost 0 bases and 2 bases, there was a span of 11 bases. This CDR3 is built from 15 residues. The germline CDR1 and CDR2 sequences are SGDLS and YYNGEE.

The V and J genes are TRBV30 and TRBJ1-2; possible D gene TRBD1, 6 bases. CDR1 and CDR2 (germline): GTSNPN, SVGIG (reference sequence). This CDR3 spans 12 amino acids. The germline V and J ends were trimmed by 3 bases and 7 bases, with 12 bases remaining between them. CDR3 protein: CAWSSQGPGYTF. CDR3 in DNA: TGTGCCTGGAGCTCACAGGGCCCTGGCTACACCTTC.

This chain links TRBV5-1 with TRBJ1-1; a weak D match, TRBD1 (5 bases). The CDR3 consists of 13 residues. Trimming removed 6 bases from V and 0 bases from J, with 9 bases in between. Germline CDR1 SGHRS, CDR2 YFSETQ. The CDR3 bases are TGCGCCAGCACAACAGGCCTGAACACTGAAGCTTTCTTT. Protein sequence: CASTTGLNTEAFF.

This chain links TRBV11-2 with TRBJ2-5; D may be TRBD1 (6 bases). Between the trimmed V and J ends, which lost 3 bases and 4 bases, there was a span of 9 bases. The CDR3 totals 13 residues. Germline V lookup: CDR1 SGHAT, CDR2 FQNNGV. CDR3 nucleotide sequence: TGTGCCAGCAGCTTGGACAGCTTAGAGACCCAGTACTTC. Its translation: CASSLDSLETQYF.

The V and J genes are TRBV11-1 and TRBJ2-1; tentatively, D is TRBD2 (6 bases). CDR1 SGHAT and CDR2 FQDESV come from the germline V gene (reference sequence). The CDR3 contains 15 residues. Trimming removed 7 bases from V and 6 bases from J, with 19 bases in between. In nucleotides, the CDR3 is TGTGCCAGCACCCCGTGGGGGGACTCCCGCAATGAGCAGTTCTTC. This translates into CASTPWGDSRNEQFF.

The DNA of the CDR3 is TGTGCCACCAGACCGGGACAGGACCGCTACGAGCAGTACTTC. Translating gives CATRPGQDRYEQYF. The gene calls are TRBV10-3 and TRBJ2-7; 8 nucleotides align to TRBD1. Unmatched junction bases numbered 11, after V lost 10 bases and J lost 3 bases. Germline assignment: CDR1 ENHRY and CDR2 SYGVKD. CDR3 length: 14 amino acids.

The gene calls are TRBV21-1 and TRBJ2-1; the table names TRBD2, a call not compared with the DNA. TRBV21-1 is noted as a pseudogene. CDR3 length equals 19 residues. CDR3 in DNA: TGTGCCAGCAGCAAAACCCGCGCGAAGCGGAAACCCTCCTACAATGAGCAGTTCTTC. Translation gives CASSKTRAKRKPSYNEQFF.

The chain couples TRBV6-5 to TRBJ2-7; D might be TRBD1 (6 bases). The CDR3 runs 16 residues. The V gene lost 0 bases and the J gene lost 7 bases, with 19 bases spanning the gap. The germline CDR1 and CDR2 sequences are MNHEY and SVGAGI. The CDR3: CASSYSNRQGQGEQYF. CDR3 bases: TGTGCCAGCAGTTACTCGAACCGGCAGGGGCAGGGAGAGCAGTACTTC.

This clone was recorded only once. This rearrangement joins TRBV6-5 to TRBJ1-1, with D tentatively TRBD1 (5 bases). V shed 6 bases and J shed 0 bases, with 11 bases lying between them. Germline CDR1 is MNHEY and CDR2 is SVGAGI. This CDR3 is 14 amino acids long. The CDR3 region has the DNA TGTGCCAGCAGCCGGGGGGGGTTGAACACTGAAGCTTTCTTT. Its protein product is CASSRGGLNTEAFF.

The chain is built from TRBV5-5 and TRBJ1-4, with D possibly matching TRBD1 (6 bases). CDR1 and CDR2 from the germline V gene are SGHKS and YYEKEE (reference sequence). This CDR3 is built from 17 residues. Trimming took off 0 bases at V and 0 bases at J, with 12 bases between the two ends. The CDR3 loop is CASSLGTAFTTNEKLFF. CDR3 sequence (DNA): TGTGCCAGCAGCTTGGGGACAGCCTTTACAACTAATGAAAAACTGTTTTTT.